These T cell receptor beta chains were read from a single sample in a study of graft-versus-host responses after intestinal transplantation. Some clones are missing from TCRdb's copy, which holds only in-frame ones; the method was immunoSEQ multiplex PCR. The sample lists under 25,000 clones, around nine tenths occurring once. The input for sequencing was PBMCs, taken 230 to 240 days after intestinal transplant. These receptors were taken from a human patient who received an intestinal transplant, so some T cells may come from the graft donor. CDR3s include the opening cysteine and the closing phenylalanine or tryptophan. D genes are given only for firm matches. Clone size is given for some rows only: seen once, a few or many times, or a class if the clone is expanded.

j_gene: TRBJ1-2
v_gene: TRBV19
d_gene: -
abundance: few
CDR3aa: CASSPGDSRLSYGYTF
CDR3nt: TGTGCCAGTAGTCCTGGAGACAGTCGGCTTTCCTATGGCTACACCTTC

j_gene: TRBJ1-2
v_gene: TRBV6-1
d_gene: TRBD1
abundance: few
CDR3aa: CATYRGRPYGYTF
CDR3nt: TGTGCCACGTACAGGGGGCGCCCCTATGGCTACACCTTC

j_gene: TRBJ2-1
v_gene: TRBV9
d_gene: -
abundance: -
CDR3aa: CASSVDRANEQFF
CDR3nt: TGTGCCAGCAGCGTAGACAGGGCGAATGAGCAGTTCTTC

j_gene: TRBJ2-1
v_gene: TRBV19
d_gene: TRBD2
abundance: -
CDR3aa: CASSAGLAGGHEQFF
CDR3nt: TGTGCCAGTAGCGCTGGACTAGCGGGTGGCCATGAGCAGTTCTTC

j_gene: TRBJ1-2
v_gene: TRBV12-2
d_gene: -
abundance: -
CDR3aa: CASRPTRQGPPDGYTF
CDR3nt: TGTGCAAGTCGCCCCACAAGACAGGGCCCTCCGGATGGCTACACCTTC

j_gene: TRBJ2-7
v_gene: TRBV5-4
d_gene: -
abundance: -
CDR3aa: CASSHRGGNEQYF
CDR3nt: TGTGCCAGCAGCCATAGAGGGGGAAACGAGCAGTACTTC

j_gene: TRBJ2-5
v_gene: TRBV6-6
d_gene: TRBD1
abundance: -
CDR3aa: CASSLQGRETQYF
CDR3nt: TGTGCCAGCAGTTTACAGGGGCGAGAGACCCAGTACTTC

j_gene: TRBJ1-1
v_gene: TRBV6-1
d_gene: -
abundance: once
CDR3aa: CASSEHRTAINTEAFF
CDR3nt: TGTGCCAGCAGTGAACACCGGACAGCTATTAACACTGAAGCTTTCTTT

j_gene: TRBJ2-5
v_gene: TRBV18
d_gene: TRBD2
abundance: -
CDR3aa: CASSPQRSLAAQETQYF
CDR3nt: TGTGCCAGCTCACCACAGAGGTCGCTAGCGGCCCAAGAGACCCAGTACTTC

j_gene: TRBJ1-6
v_gene: TRBV7-2
d_gene: TRBD1
abundance: -
CDR3aa: CASSLETGVDSPLHF
CDR3nt: TGTGCCAGCAGCTTAGAGACAGGGGTAGATTCACCCCTCCACTTT

j_gene: TRBJ1-2
v_gene: TRBV7-3
d_gene: TRBD1
abundance: -
CDR3aa: CASSFHATGVYGYTF
CDR3nt: TGTGCCAGCAGCTTCCACGCGACAGGGGTCTATGGCTACACCTTC

j_gene: TRBJ2-3
v_gene: TRBV2
d_gene: TRBD2
abundance: once
CDR3aa: CASSEWTSGTDTQYF
CDR3nt: TGTGCCAGCAGTGAATGGACTAGCGGCACAGATACGCAGTATTTT

j_gene: TRBJ1-1
v_gene: TRBV7-9
d_gene: -
abundance: -
CDR3aa: CASSLDTGNSEAFF
CDR3nt: TGTGCCAGCAGCTTAGATACAGGGAATTCTGAAGCTTTCTTT

j_gene: TRBJ2-7
v_gene: TRBV7-9
d_gene: -
abundance: -
CDR3aa: CASRDRSSYEQYF
CDR3nt: TGTGCCAGTCGGGACCGAAGCTCCTACGAGCAGTACTTC

j_gene: TRBJ1-3
v_gene: TRBV30
d_gene: -
abundance: -
CDR3aa: CAWSEQFSGNTIYF
CDR3nt: TGTGCCTGGAGCGAACAGTTCTCTGGAAACACCATATATTTT

j_gene: TRBJ2-3
v_gene: TRBV6-1
d_gene: TRBD2
abundance: -
CDR3aa: CASSEYEAGGNTDTQYF
CDR3nt: TGTGCCAGCAGTGAATATGAGGCGGGGGGAAACACAGATACGCAGTATTTT

j_gene: TRBJ2-3
v_gene: TRBV5-1
d_gene: TRBD2
abundance: few
CDR3aa: CASSYLAGGQGDTQYF
CDR3nt: TGCGCCAGCAGCTACCTAGCGGGGGGGCAGGGAGATACGCAGTATTTT

j_gene: TRBJ1-2
v_gene: TRBV5-1
d_gene: TRBD1
abundance: -
CDR3aa: CASSPGQGGYGYTF
CDR3nt: TGCGCCAGCAGCCCGGGACAGGGGGGCTATGGCTACACCTTC

j_gene: TRBJ2-1
v_gene: TRBV7-2
d_gene: -
abundance: -
CDR3aa: CASSSGPSSYNEQFF
CDR3nt: TGTGCCAGCAGCTCAGGACCAAGCTCCTACAATGAGCAGTTCTTC

j_gene: TRBJ2-2
v_gene: TRBV19
d_gene: -
abundance: -
CDR3aa: CASSIGFTGELFF
CDR3nt: TGTGCCAGTAGTATTGGTTTCACCGGGGAGCTGTTTTTT

j_gene: TRBJ2-3
v_gene: TRBV7-2
d_gene: TRBD2
abundance: -
CDR3aa: CASSFLAGGITQSTQYF
CDR3nt: TGTGCCAGCAGCTTCTTAGCGGGGGGTATCACACAGTCTACGCAGTATTTT

j_gene: TRBJ1-2
v_gene: TRBV7-9
d_gene: TRBD1
abundance: once
CDR3aa: CATNRQGGTGYTF
CDR3nt: TGTGCCACTAACAGACAGGGAGGGACGGGCTACACCTTC

j_gene: TRBJ1-4
v_gene: TRBV30
d_gene: -
abundance: once
CDR3aa: CASQFNEKLFF
CDR3nt: TGTGCCAGCCAATTTAATGAAAAACTGTTTTTT

j_gene: TRBJ2-5
v_gene: TRBV5-4
d_gene: TRBD2
abundance: -
CDR3aa: CASSLGGIAGAKQETQYF
CDR3nt: TGTGCCAGCAGCTTGGGAGGGATAGCGGGGGCGAAACAAGAGACCCAGTACTTC

j_gene: TRBJ1-2
v_gene: TRBV21-1
d_gene: -
abundance: -
CDR3aa: CASKTGGRAMTCYTF
CDR3nt: TGTGCCAGCAAGACAGGGGGAAGGGCTATGACGTGCTACACCTTC

j_gene: TRBJ1-1
v_gene: TRBV5-1
d_gene: -
abundance: -
CDR3aa: CASSLAGRNFEAFF
CDR3nt: TGCGCCAGCAGCCTGGCTGGGCGGAACTTCGAAGCTTTCTTT

j_gene: TRBJ1-2
v_gene: TRBV11-3
d_gene: TRBD1
abundance: -
CDR3aa: CASSWGQGKEQGGYTF
CDR3nt: TGTGCCAGCAGCTGGGGACAGGGTAAAGAGCAGGGTGGCTACACCTTC